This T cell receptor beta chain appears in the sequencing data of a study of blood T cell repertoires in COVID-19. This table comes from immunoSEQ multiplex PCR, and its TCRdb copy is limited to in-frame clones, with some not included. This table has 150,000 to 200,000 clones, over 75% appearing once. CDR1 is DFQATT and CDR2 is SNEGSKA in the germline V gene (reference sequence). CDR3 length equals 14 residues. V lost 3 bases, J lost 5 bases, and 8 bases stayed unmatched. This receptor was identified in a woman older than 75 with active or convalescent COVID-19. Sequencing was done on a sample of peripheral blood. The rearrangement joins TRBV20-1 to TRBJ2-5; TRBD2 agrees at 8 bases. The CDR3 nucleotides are TGCAGTGCTAGTCGGGGGGGGGCGTTTGAGACCCAGTACTTC. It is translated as CSASRGGAFETQYF.